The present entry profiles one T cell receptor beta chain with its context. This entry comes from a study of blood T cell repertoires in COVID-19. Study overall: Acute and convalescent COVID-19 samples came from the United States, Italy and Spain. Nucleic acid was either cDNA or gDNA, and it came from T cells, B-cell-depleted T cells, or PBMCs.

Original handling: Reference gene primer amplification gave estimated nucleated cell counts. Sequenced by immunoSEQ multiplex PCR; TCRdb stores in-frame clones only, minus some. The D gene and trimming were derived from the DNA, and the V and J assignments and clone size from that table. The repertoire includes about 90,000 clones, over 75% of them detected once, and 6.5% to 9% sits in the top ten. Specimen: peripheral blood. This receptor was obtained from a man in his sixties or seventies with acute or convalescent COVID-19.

In nucleotides, the CDR3 is TGTGCCAGCAGCTTCGGACATGGTGTTGACTATGGCTACACCTTC. The encoded protein is CASSFGHGVDYGYTF. This chain joins TRBV7-9 and TRBJ1-2; D is possibly TRBD1 (5 bases). Germline assignment: CDR1 SEHNR and CDR2 FQNEAQ (reference sequence). The ends were cut back, 3 bases at V and 3 bases at J, with 14 bases in the middle. The CDR3 runs 15 residues. Filled out from reference TRBV7-9 and TRBJ1-2, the complete variable domain reads DTGVSQNPRHKITKRGQNVTFRCDPISEHNRLYWYRQTLGQGPEFLTYFQNEAQLEKSRLLSDRFSAERPKGSFSTLEIQRTEQGDSAMYLCASSFGHGVDYGYTFGSGTRLTVV.